This TCR beta chain is drawn from a study of beta chain features in type 1 diabetes. Of note for this clone: Antigen: not known.

This CDR3 is 15 amino acids long. V shed 5 bases, J shed 4 bases, and the junction held 9 bases outside the gene matches. Germline V lookup: CDR1 SEHNR, CDR2 FQNEAQ (reference sequence). CD45RO/CCR7/CD25/CD127/CD95/CD27 separated CD4+ naive, central memory, regulatory and stem cell-like memory cells by sorting. Purities over 98% were achieved in all sorted populations. The isolated RNA, all of it, was reverse transcribed, so expressed TCRB transcripts were what got sequenced. Some clones are missing from TCRdb's copy, which holds only in-frame ones; the method was immunoSEQ multiplex PCR. The sample includes about 360,000 clones, around 13% of them seen just once. Points from the study as a whole: Resolution of whether HLA type affects TCRB rearrangement was not achieved here. Fewer junction insertions and more nucleotide deletions appeared in type 1 diabetes patients.

The rearrangement joins TRBV7-9 to TRBJ1-2; TRBD1 agrees at 8 bases. Sequencing used naive CD4+ T cells from blood. This sequence originates from a man aged 18 to 30 in good health. The CDR3 DNA follows: TGTGCCAGCAGCCCAACGGACAGGGAGGGCTATGGCTACACCTTC. It specifies CASSPTDREGYGYTF.